A selection of T cell receptor beta chains follows, all from one sample in a study of shared clonotypes between healthy human individuals. Only in-frame clones appear in the TCRdb table, and some are missing; sequencing was by immunoSEQ multiplex PCR. The table lists some 2 million clones, 85% to 95% of them singletons. Sequencing was carried out using naive CD4+ T cells sorted from blood. All receptors derive from a man younger than 35 in good health. CDR3s include the opening cysteine and the closing phenylalanine or tryptophan. Each record gives: V gene, D gene, CDR3 length, clone size, J gene, CDR3 protein, CDR3 DNA. D genes are given only for firm matches. Clone size is shown for a subset of rows, as once, few, many or a class of expanded clone.

v_call: TRBV5-3
d_call: -
cdr3_length: 14
clone_size: -
j_call: TRBJ2-3
cdr3_aa: CARSWSDSTDTQYF
cdr3_nt: TGTGCCAGAAGCTGGAGCGATTCCACAGATACGCAGTATTTT

v_call: TRBV7-2
d_call: TRBD1
cdr3_length: 17
clone_size: -
j_call: TRBJ2-7
cdr3_aa: CASSSLAGTASSYEQYF
cdr3_nt: TGTGCCAGCAGCTCCCTCGCCGGGACAGCTAGCTCCTACGAGCAGTACTTC

v_call: TRBV21-1
d_call: -
cdr3_length: 17
clone_size: once
j_call: TRBJ1-1
cdr3_aa: CASSKERGGTASRPAFF
cdr3_nt: TGTGCCAGCAGCAAAGAAAGAGGTGGGACCGCATCGAGGCCAGCTTTCTTT

v_call: TRBV28
d_call: TRBD1
cdr3_length: 14
clone_size: -
j_call: TRBJ1-5
cdr3_aa: CATAQGASNQPQHF
cdr3_nt: TGTGCCACCGCGCAGGGGGCTAGCAATCAGCCCCAGCATTTT

v_call: TRBV30
d_call: -
cdr3_length: 19
clone_size: -
j_call: TRBJ1-3
cdr3_aa: CAWSASKMYREETGNTIYF
cdr3_nt: TGTGCCTGGAGTGCTAGCAAAATGTACAGGGAAGAAACTGGAAACACCATATATTTT

v_call: TRBV5-1
d_call: -
cdr3_length: 17
clone_size: -
j_call: TRBJ1-4
cdr3_aa: CASSLGAKPQANEKLFF
cdr3_nt: TGCGCCAGCAGCTTAGGTGCCAAACCCCAGGCTAATGAAAAACTGTTTTTT

v_call: TRBV11-3
d_call: TRBD1
cdr3_length: 15
clone_size: -
j_call: TRBJ2-7
cdr3_aa: CASSPQTGDTYEQYF
cdr3_nt: TGTGCCAGCAGCCCGCAGACAGGGGACACCTACGAGCAGTACTTC

v_call: TRBV19
d_call: -
cdr3_length: 16
clone_size: -
j_call: TRBJ1-5
cdr3_aa: CASSPIEGRDGQPQHF
cdr3_nt: TGTGCCAGTAGTCCAATCGAGGGCAGGGATGGGCAGCCCCAGCATTTT

v_call: TRBV7-2
d_call: -
cdr3_length: 13
clone_size: -
j_call: TRBJ2-5
cdr3_aa: CASSLGLLETQYF
cdr3_nt: TGTGCCAGCAGCTTAGGACTATTGGAGACCCAGTACTTC

v_call: TRBV11-2
d_call: TRBD1
cdr3_length: 17
clone_size: -
j_call: TRBJ1-2
cdr3_aa: CASSLLGGQGTLYGYTF
cdr3_nt: TGTGCCAGCAGCTTATTAGGGGGCCAGGGGACCCTCTATGGCTACACCTTC

v_call: TRBV28
d_call: -
cdr3_length: 14
clone_size: -
j_call: TRBJ1-1
cdr3_aa: CASSTPGEGTEAFF
cdr3_nt: TGTGCCAGCAGTACTCCAGGGGAGGGGACTGAAGCTTTCTTT

v_call: TRBV28
d_call: -
cdr3_length: 15
clone_size: once
j_call: TRBJ2-7
cdr3_aa: CASSGHKTVLYEQYF
cdr3_nt: TGTGCCAGCAGTGGCCACAAGACAGTTTTGTACGAGCAGTACTTC

v_call: TRBV27
d_call: -
cdr3_length: 15
clone_size: once
j_call: TRBJ2-1
cdr3_aa: CASSPIGTNSGEQFF
cdr3_nt: TGTGCCAGCAGCCCCATCGGGACCAATAGCGGTGAGCAGTTCTTC

v_call: TRBV5-1
d_call: TRBD2
cdr3_length: 16
clone_size: -
j_call: TRBJ2-5
cdr3_aa: CASSALGLARQETQYF
cdr3_nt: TGCGCCAGCAGTGCACTCGGACTAGCGCGACAAGAGACCCAGTACTTC

v_call: TRBV30
d_call: -
cdr3_length: 14
clone_size: -
j_call: TRBJ2-3
cdr3_aa: CAWSVGSYTDTQYF
cdr3_nt: TGTGCCTGGAGTGTGGGGTCATACACAGATACGCAGTATTTT

v_call: TRBV10-3
d_call: -
cdr3_length: 17
clone_size: -
j_call: TRBJ1-3
cdr3_aa: CAMGQHGGGPSGNTIYF
cdr3_nt: TGTGCCATGGGCCAACACGGGGGGGGTCCCTCTGGAAACACCATATATTTT

v_call: TRBV7-8
d_call: -
cdr3_length: 16
clone_size: -
j_call: TRBJ1-1
cdr3_aa: CASSLEAGLVNTEAFF
cdr3_nt: TGTGCCAGCAGCTTAGAGGCGGGCTTGGTGAACACTGAAGCTTTCTTT

v_call: TRBV16
d_call: TRBD1
cdr3_length: 14
clone_size: -
j_call: TRBJ2-5
cdr3_aa: CASSKWDSQETQYF
cdr3_nt: TGTGCCAGCAGCAAGTGGGACAGCCAAGAGACCCAGTACTTC

v_call: TRBV5-4
d_call: TRBD1
cdr3_length: 16
clone_size: -
j_call: TRBJ2-4
cdr3_aa: CASSLATGGGENIQYF
cdr3_nt: TGTGCCAGCAGCTTGGCGACAGGGGGCGGCGAAAACATTCAGTACTTC

v_call: TRBV14
d_call: -
cdr3_length: 13
clone_size: -
j_call: TRBJ1-3
cdr3_aa: CASSQDMRNTIYF
cdr3_nt: TGTGCCAGCAGCCAAGATATGCGAAACACCATATATTTT

v_call: TRBV5-1
d_call: -
cdr3_length: 14
clone_size: -
j_call: TRBJ1-4
cdr3_aa: CASSWGHRNEKLFF
cdr3_nt: TGCGCCAGCAGCTGGGGACACCGTAATGAAAAACTGTTTTTT

v_call: TRBV6-1
d_call: -
cdr3_length: 16
clone_size: -
j_call: TRBJ2-1
cdr3_aa: CASSARGGTSYNEQFF
cdr3_nt: TGTGCCAGCAGTGCCAGGGGGGGAACCTCCTACAATGAGCAGTTCTTC

v_call: TRBV7-2
d_call: -
cdr3_length: 14
clone_size: -
j_call: TRBJ2-7
cdr3_aa: CASSSAYQSYEQYF
cdr3_nt: TGTGCCAGCAGCTCAGCTTACCAGAGCTACGAGCAGTACTTC

v_call: TRBV15
d_call: TRBD1
cdr3_length: 17
clone_size: -
j_call: TRBJ1-2
cdr3_aa: CATSRVDWTGGGYGYTF
cdr3_nt: TGTGCCACCAGCAGAGTGGATTGGACAGGGGGTGGCTATGGCTACACCTTC